This T cell receptor beta chain appears in the sequencing data of a study of identical twins. Germline values: CDR1 KGHDR, CDR2 SFDVKD. This CDR3 spans 17 amino acids. V lost 3 bases and J lost 3; bases outside the gene matches: 13. TCRdb used MiXCR to reprocess the 5' RACE reads, holding one entry per CDR3 protein. The sample lists 690,000 or so distinct CDR3 sequences, 5.5% to 6.5% seen once, with roughly 2% in the top ten. The study, taken as a whole, reports: Within beta out-of-frame sequences, the excess sharing observed between twins was weaker. The study reached conclusions through statistical analysis that was cross-sectional, not following the same donors. Part of the zero-insertion signal could reflect confounding by invariant MAIT and iNKT cells. With abundant cord blood beta clonotypes, insertions were fewer; memory repertoires showed no such pattern.

The sample holds many counts of this clonotype. The antigen is undetermined. This chain connects TRBV24-1 to TRBJ2-7, with TRBD2 identical over 7 bases. This clonotype originated in a man aged 18 to 35 in good health. The sequenced sample was naive T cells sorted from blood. The CDR3 sequence: CATSDRPGTSEGYEQYV. Written as DNA, the CDR3 is TGTGCCACCAGTGATCGCCCCGGTACTAGCGAGGGCTACGAGCAGTACGTC.